The table lists the clone carrying this T cell receptor (beta chain) with a count of one. The CDR3 consists of 14 residues. Between the trimmed V and J ends, which lost 2 bases and 6 bases, there was a span of 10 bases. CDR1 and CDR2 from the germline V gene are WNHNN and SYGVQD (reference sequence). These data belong to a study of blood T cell repertoires in COVID-19. Overall study: The analysed material was cDNA or gDNA that came from T cells, B-cell-depleted T cells, or PBMCs.

The authors' processing: Estimation of nucleated cell counts was performed using reference gene primer amplification. TCRdb's table, derived via immunoSEQ multiplex PCR, lists solely in-frame clones and lacks some. The DNA was the basis for D and trimming; V, J and clone size are from that table. The sample carries about 240,000 clones, 82% recorded once. This receptor was identified in a woman in her sixties or seventies with active or convalescent COVID-19. The rearrangement uses TRBV10-1 and TRBJ1-4; perhaps TRBD1 as D (5 bases). The sequencing sample was made of peripheral blood. Here the CDR3 reads CASSEAGKDEKLFF. The CDR3 DNA reads TGCGCCAGCAGTGAGGCAGGGAAAGATGAAAAACTGTTTTTT.